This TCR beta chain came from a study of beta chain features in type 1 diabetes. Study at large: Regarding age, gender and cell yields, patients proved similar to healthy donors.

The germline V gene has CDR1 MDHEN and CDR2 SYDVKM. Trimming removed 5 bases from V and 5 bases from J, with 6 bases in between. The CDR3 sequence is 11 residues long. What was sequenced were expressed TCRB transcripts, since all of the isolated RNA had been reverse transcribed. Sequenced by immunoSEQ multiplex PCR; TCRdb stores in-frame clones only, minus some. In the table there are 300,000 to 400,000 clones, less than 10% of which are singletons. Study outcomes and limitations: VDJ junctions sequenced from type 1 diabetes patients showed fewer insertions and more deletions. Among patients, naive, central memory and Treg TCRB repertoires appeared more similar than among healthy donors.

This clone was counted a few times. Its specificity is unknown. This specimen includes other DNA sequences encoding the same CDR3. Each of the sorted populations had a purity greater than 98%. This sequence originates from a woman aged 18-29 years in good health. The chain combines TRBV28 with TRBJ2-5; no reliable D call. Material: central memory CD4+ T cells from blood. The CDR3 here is CASSTRETQYF. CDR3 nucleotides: TGTGCCAGCAGTACCCGGGAGACCCAGTACTTC.